This T cell receptor beta chain was recovered during a study of regulatory T cells in long-lasting Graves disease. General study findings and limits: Persistent Graves' patients showed less TCR diversity than newly diagnosed patients showed.

A remark on this clonotype: The antigen is not known. Just one base apart from a much larger clone, this may be a read error.

According to the study, TCR beta libraries were built with iRepertoire HTBI primers and CDR3-region Arm-PCR. Authors' data handling: The samples included roughly 62 TRBV and 14 TRBJ segments. In TCRdb, the multiplex PCR reads were re-called with MiXCR into one record per CDR3 protein. The V and J calls were not made by the authors but by TCRdb's processing. This table holds hundreds of thousands of distinct CDR3 sequences, 22% found once. This CDR3 is built from 12 residues. Germline values: CDR1 SGHTA, CDR2 FQGNSA. Time point: persistent/refractory GD, antithyroid drugs over 5 years with positive TRAb. PBMC-derived RNA was used for the TCR library. The collection involved drawing 7.5 to 9.5 milliliters of peripheral blood into EDTA tubes.

The V gene is TRBV7-2, the J gene TRBJ2-5; TRBD1 or TRBD2 may be the D gene (5 bases each). The sequence derives from a female donor with Graves disease. The source was peripheral blood mononuclear cells (PBMCs), collected when the disease was refractory, from a patient treated with antithyroid drugs. The CDR3 DNA is TGTGCCGGCAGCGCCGGGACGCAGACCCAGTACTTC. Amino acid sequence: CAGSAGTQTQYF. Combining the CDR3 with reference TRBV7-2 and TRBJ2-5 gives the whole variable domain GAGVSQSPSNKVTEKGKDVELRCDPISGHTALYWYRQSLGQGLEFLIYFQGNSAPDKSGLPSDRFSAERTGGSVSTLTIQRTQQEDSAVYLCAGSAGTQTQYFGPGTRLLVL.